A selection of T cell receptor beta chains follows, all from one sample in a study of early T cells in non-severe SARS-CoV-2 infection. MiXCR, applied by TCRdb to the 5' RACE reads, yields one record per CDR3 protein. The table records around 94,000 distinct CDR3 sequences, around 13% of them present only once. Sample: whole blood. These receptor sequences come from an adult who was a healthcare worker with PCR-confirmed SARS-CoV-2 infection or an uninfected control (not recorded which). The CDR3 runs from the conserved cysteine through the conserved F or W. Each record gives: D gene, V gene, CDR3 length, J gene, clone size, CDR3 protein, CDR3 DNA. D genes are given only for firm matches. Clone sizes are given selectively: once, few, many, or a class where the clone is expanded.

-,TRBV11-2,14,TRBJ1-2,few,CASSPWTNGNGYTF,TGTGCCAGCAGCCCATGGACCAACGGGAATGGCTACACCTTC
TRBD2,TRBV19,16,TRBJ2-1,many,CASTPWGGSSYNEQFF,TGTGCCAGTACCCCATGGGGCGGGAGCTCCTACAATGAGCAGTTCTTC
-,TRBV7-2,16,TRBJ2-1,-,CASSPTLALSYNEQFF,TGTGCCAGCAGCCCGACCCTAGCGCTTTCCTACAATGAGCAGTTCTTC
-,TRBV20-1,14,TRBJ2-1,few,CSARGGSSYNEQFF,TGCAGTGCTAGAGGAGGTAGCTCCTACAATGAGCAGTTCTTC
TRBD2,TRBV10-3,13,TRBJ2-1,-,CAIGLAGANEQFF,TGTGCCATCGGACTAGCGGGTGCCAATGAGCAGTTCTTC
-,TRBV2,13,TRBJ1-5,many,CASAKLSNQPQHF,TGTGCCAGCGCCAAGCTTAGCAATCAGCCCCAGCATTTT
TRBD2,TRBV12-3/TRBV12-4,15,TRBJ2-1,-,CASRPGTRYYNEQFF,TGTGCCAGCAGGCCCGGGACTAGATACTACAATGAGCAGTTCTTC
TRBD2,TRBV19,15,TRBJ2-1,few,CASSIEAGGRREQFF,TGTGCCAGTAGTATAGAGGCGGGAGGCCGGCGTGAGCAGTTCTTC
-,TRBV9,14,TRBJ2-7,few,CASSVEEGNYEQYF,TGTGCCAGCAGCGTAGAGGAGGGTAACTACGAGCAGTACTTC
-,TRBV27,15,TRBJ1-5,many,CASSPSIRSDQPQHF,TGTGCCAGCAGTCCCTCGATCCGGAGCGATCAGCCCCAGCATTTT
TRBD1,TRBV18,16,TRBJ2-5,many,CASSPSNPGQGATQYF,TGTGCCAGCTCACCATCAAATCCGGGACAGGGGGCGACCCAGTACTTC
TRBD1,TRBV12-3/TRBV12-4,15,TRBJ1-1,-,CASSFQPSGGTEAFF,TGTGCCAGCAGTTTTCAGCCCTCAGGGGGCACTGAAGCTTTCTTT
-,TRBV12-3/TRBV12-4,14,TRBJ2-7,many,CASSDRTLASEQYF,TGTGCCAGCAGTGATAGGACTCTCGCGAGCGAGCAGTACTTC
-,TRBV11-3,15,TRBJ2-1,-,CASSLDRDIYNEQFF,TGTGCCAGCAGCTTAGACCGGGACATTTACAATGAGCAGTTCTTC
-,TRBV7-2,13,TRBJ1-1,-,CASSPRDRASAFF,TGTGCCAGCAGCCCCCGGGACCGGGCGTCAGCTTTCTTT
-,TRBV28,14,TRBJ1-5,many,CASASVEGQQPQHF,TGTGCCAGCGCTTCCGTCGAGGGGCAGCAGCCCCAGCATTTT
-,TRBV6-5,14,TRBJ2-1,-,CASSQSRVHNEQFF,TGTGCCAGCAGTCAGTCCAGGGTTCACAATGAGCAGTTCTTC
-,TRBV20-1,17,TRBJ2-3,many,CSARGLGVMLSSDTQYF,TGCAGTGCTAGAGGACTCGGGGTAATGCTTTCCTCAGATACGCAGTATTTT
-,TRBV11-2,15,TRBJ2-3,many,CASSFTSGFSDTQYF,TGTGCCAGCAGCTTCACTTCAGGGTTCTCAGATACGCAGTATTTT
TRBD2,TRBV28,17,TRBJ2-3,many,CASSLYREDRDEDTQYF,TGTGCCAGCAGTTTGTACCGGGAGGACCGGGACGAAGATACGCAGTATTTT
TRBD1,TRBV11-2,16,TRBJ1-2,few,CASSRIDRGHAYGYTF,TGTGCCAGCAGCCGAATAGACAGGGGGCACGCCTATGGCTACACCTTC
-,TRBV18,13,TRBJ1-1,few,CASLKAGNTEAFF,TGTGCCAGCTTAAAGGCGGGGAACACTGAAGCTTTCTTT
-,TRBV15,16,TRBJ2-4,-,CATSRDVRLAKNIQYF,TGTGCCACCAGCAGAGATGTCCGCCTAGCCAAAAACATTCAGTACTTC
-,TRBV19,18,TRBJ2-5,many,CASSPTTTGTGSGSTQYF,TGTGCCAGTAGTCCGACAACTACCGGGACCGGGAGCGGATCGACCCAGTACTTC
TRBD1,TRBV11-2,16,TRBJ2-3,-,CASSPRTGLVTDTQYF,TGTGCCAGCAGCCCGCGGACAGGGCTGGTTACAGATACGCAGTATTTT
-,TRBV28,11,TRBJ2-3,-,CASRGVTAQYF,TGTGCCAGCCGAGGGGTGACGGCGCAGTATTTT
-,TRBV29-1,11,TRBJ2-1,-,CSPERLGEQFF,TGCAGCCCGGAAAGGCTAGGTGAGCAGTTCTTC
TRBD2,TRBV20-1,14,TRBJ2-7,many,CSAQLAGGTYEQYF,TGCAGTGCACAACTAGCGGGAGGGACCTACGAGCAGTACTTC
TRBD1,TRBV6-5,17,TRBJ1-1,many,CASSSRDRARGNTEAFF,TGTGCCAGCAGTTCCCGGGACAGGGCCCGCGGGAACACTGAAGCTTTCTTT
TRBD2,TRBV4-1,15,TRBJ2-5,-,CASSPLAGAGETQYF,TGCGCCAGCAGCCCCCTAGCGGGGGCGGGAGAGACCCAGTACTTC
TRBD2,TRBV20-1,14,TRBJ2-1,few,CSGGAGEAGNEQFF,TGCAGTGGGGGAGCGGGAGAGGCGGGGAATGAGCAGTTCTTC
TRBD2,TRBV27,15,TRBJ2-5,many,CASRYKGGRGETQYF,TGTGCCAGCCGATACAAAGGCGGGAGAGGAGAGACCCAGTACTTC
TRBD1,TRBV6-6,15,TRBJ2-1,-,CASSGRDRLYNEQFF,TGTGCCAGCAGTGGCCGGGACAGACTCTACAATGAGCAGTTCTTC
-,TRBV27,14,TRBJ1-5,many,CASSLRGMGQPQHF,TGTGCCAGCAGTTTGCGGGGGATGGGTCAGCCCCAGCATTTT
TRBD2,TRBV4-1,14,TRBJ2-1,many,CASSPQREIGEQFF,TGCGCCAGCTCTCCCCAGCGGGAGATCGGTGAGCAGTTCTTC
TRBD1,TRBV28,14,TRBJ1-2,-,CASSPHRTGDGYTF,TGTGCCAGCAGTCCTCACCGGACAGGGGATGGCTACACCTTC
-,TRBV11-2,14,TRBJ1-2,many,CASSLEPSYYGYTF,TGTGCCAGCAGCTTAGAACCCAGCTATTATGGCTACACCTTC
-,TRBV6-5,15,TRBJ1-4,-,CASSYSGGIREKLFF,TGTGCCAGCAGTTACTCGGGGGGCATACGGGAAAAACTGTTTTTT
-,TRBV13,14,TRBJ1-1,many,CASSLVQMNTEAFF,TGTGCCAGCAGCTTAGTGCAGATGAACACTGAAGCTTTCTTT
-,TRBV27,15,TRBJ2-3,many,CASSLTAASTDTQYF,TGTGCCAGCAGTTTGACAGCAGCCAGCACAGATACGCAGTATTTT
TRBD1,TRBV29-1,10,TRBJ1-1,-,CSARGPEAFF,TGCAGCGCCAGGGGGCCAGAAGCTTTCTTT
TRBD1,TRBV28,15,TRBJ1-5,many,CAISTAGQGYQPQHF,TGTGCCATATCGACCGCGGGACAGGGATATCAGCCCCAGCATTTT
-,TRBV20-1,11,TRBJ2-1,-,CSASPRERQFF,TGCAGTGCTAGCCCGCGTGAACGGCAGTTCTTC
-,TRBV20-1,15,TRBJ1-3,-,CSVYGDTGSGNTIYF,TGCAGTGTTTACGGGGACACAGGCTCTGGAAACACCATATATTTT
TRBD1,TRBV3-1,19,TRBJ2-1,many,CASSQETLKRAGGKNEQFF,TGTGCCAGCAGCCAAGAGACATTAAAGCGGGCAGGGGGCAAGAATGAGCAGTTCTTC
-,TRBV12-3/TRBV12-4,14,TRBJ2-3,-,CASSSRWETDTQYF,TGTGCCAGCAGTTCGCGGTGGGAGACAGATACGCAGTATTTT
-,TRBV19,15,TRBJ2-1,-,CASSIGWTRHNEQFF,TGTGCCAGTAGTATCGGCTGGACGAGACATAATGAGCAGTTCTTC
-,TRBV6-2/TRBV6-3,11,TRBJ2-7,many,CASSNTPEQYF,TGTGCCAGCAGCAACACCCCTGAGCAGTACTTC
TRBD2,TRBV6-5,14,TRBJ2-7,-,CASSYGLAVHEQYF,TGTGCCAGCAGTTACGGGCTAGCGGTCCACGAGCAGTACTTC
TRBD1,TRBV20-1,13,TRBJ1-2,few,CSARAQGAPSYTF,TGCAGTGCTAGAGCCCAGGGGGCCCCTAGCTACACCTTC